Shown below are 32 T cell receptor beta chains from a single sample sequenced in a study of PD-1 blockade in classical Hodgkin lymphoma. This sample's time point: cycle 4 day 1 (C4D1), after 5 to 7 weeks of nivolumab. All the patients suffered relapse after autologous stem cell transplantation, and brentuximab vedotin exposure differed. TCRdb's table, derived via immunoSEQ multiplex PCR, lists solely in-frame clones and lacks some. Of 20,000 to 25,000 clones listed, under 85% are singletons. The input for sequencing was peripheral blood mononuclear cells (PBMCs), taken before the fourth cycle of nivolumab. The receptors were sampled from a human donor with classical Hodgkin lymphoma.

In DNA, the CDR3 is TGTGCCAGCAGCCTCACCGAGGGATTGGGGGGACGGACCCAGTACTTC. Its protein product is CASSLTEGLGGRTQYF. This chain links TRBV7-2 with TRBJ2-5, with D possibly TRBD2 on 6 matching bases. The CDR3 spans 16 residues. In germline, CDR1 is SGHTA, CDR2 FQGNSA. The V end lost 5 bases, the J end lost 7 bases, and 23 bases lay between the germline ends.

The V gene is TRBV9, the J gene TRBJ2-7; D is perhaps TRBD1 or TRBD2 (5 bases each). The CDR3 is made up of 15 amino acids. CDR1 and CDR2 (germline): SGDLS, YYNGEE. Trimming shortened V by 0 bases and J by 3 bases, and 13 bases separated the two germline ends. The CDR3 sequence is CASSVGWGPNYEQYF. CDR3 nucleotide sequence: TGTGCCAGCAGCGTAGGATGGGGACCGAACTACGAGCAGTACTTC. The full variable domain, with the rest looked up from reference TRBV9 and TRBJ2-7, is DSGVTQTPKHLITATGQRVTLRCSPRSGDLSVYWYQQSLDQGLQFLIQYYNGEERAKGNILERFSAQQFPDLHSELNLSSLELGDSALYFCASSVGWGPNYEQYFGPGTRLTVT.

Only a few counts were recorded for this clone. This chain connects TRBV5-3 to TRBJ1-3, with 8 positions matching TRBD1. TRBV5-3 is assigned to the ORF class and has an uncertain function. This CDR3 region has 16 residues. Trimming cost V 0 bases and J 4 bases; bases outside gene matches: 6. The CDR3 spells CARSLEGRTGGNTIYF. CDR3 nucleotides: TGTGCCAGAAGCTTGGAAGGTAGGACAGGGGGAAACACCATATATTTT.

The chain recombines TRBV13 with TRBJ2-1; D remains ambiguous. CDR1 is PRHDT and CDR2 is FYEKMQ in the germline V gene (reference sequence). The CDR3 covers 12 residues. V was shortened by 5 bases and J by 8 bases, with 10 bases between the two germline ends. In DNA form, the CDR3 reads TGTGCCAGCAGCGCCGGTATAGATGAGCAGTTCTTC. The encoded protein is CASSAGIDEQFF.

The chain employs TRBV7-2 and TRBJ2-1, with TRBD2 identical over 13 bases. This CDR3 spans 17 amino acids. Trimming cost V 5 bases and J 8 bases; bases outside gene matches: 12. CDR1 and CDR2 from the germline V gene are SGHTA and FQGNSA. CDR3 region: CASSATSGGSALDEQFF. CDR3 in DNA: TGTGCCAGCAGCGCGACTAGCGGGGGGAGTGCCCTCGATGAGCAGTTCTTC.

The V call is TRBV9, the J call TRBJ2-2, with 9 bases identical to TRBD1. V shed 4 bases and J 6 bases; nucleotides not matched to a gene: 10. There are 16 residues in the CDR3. Germline lookup yields CDR1 SGDLS and CDR2 YYNGEE. CDR3 amino acids: CASSKNRGRSPGELFF. Here the CDR3 DNA reads TGTGCCAGCAGCAAAAACAGGGGGCGCTCTCCCGGGGAGCTGTTTTTT.

This clone was seen a few times. This chain connects TRBV25-1 to TRBJ2-3; D gene ambiguous. The germline gives CDR1 MGHDK, CDR2 SYGVNS. Trimming shortened V by 4 bases and J by 8 bases, and 7 bases separated the two germline ends. This CDR3 contains 11 residues. The CDR3 sequence: CASSVWVTQYF. CDR3 in DNA: TGTGCCAGCAGTGTGTGGGTTACGCAGTATTTT.

This sequence joins TRBV5-1 and TRBJ2-2; D is uncertain. Trimming cost V 0 bases and J 2 bases, with 8 bases left between them. CDR1 is SGHRS and CDR2 is YFSETQ in the germline V gene. The CDR3 is 15 amino acids. The CDR3 here is CASSLGVGNTGELFF. The DNA for the CDR3 is TGCGCCAGCAGCTTGGGTGTAGGCAACACCGGGGAGCTGTTTTTT.

The V call is TRBV5-1, the J call TRBJ1-2; 8 bases match TRBD1. Losses at the gene ends were 4 bases for V and 2 bases for J; bases not matched to a gene: 10. The CDR3 sequence is 16 residues long. Germline loops: CDR1 SGHRS, CDR2 YFSETQ. This CDR3 is CASSTGQGVGNYGYTF. CDR3 in DNA: TGCGCCAGCAGCACTGGACAGGGTGTTGGGAACTATGGCTACACCTTC.

This chain joins TRBV4-2 and TRBJ2-1; TRBD2 aligns across 11 bases. Germline V lookup: CDR1 LGHNA, CDR2 YNFKEQ. The CDR3 is 18 residues long. V trimming: 0 bases; J trimming: 7 bases; junction bases outside the gene matches: 11. Written as DNA, the CDR3 is TGTGCCAGCAGCCAAGAGGGGTTTAGTAGCGGGGGGGATAATGAGCAGTTCTTC. Residues: CASSQEGFSSGGDNEQFF.

The rearrangement links TRBV9 to TRBJ2-7; TRBD2 matches at 9 bases. Germline assignment: CDR1 SGDLS and CDR2 YYNGEE. V dropped 0 bases and J dropped 2; count of bases not matched to a gene: 6. The CDR3 consists of 16 residues. This CDR3 reads CASSVEAGLAPYEQYF. The DNA of the CDR3 is TGTGCCAGCAGCGTAGAAGCGGGACTAGCCCCCTACGAGCAGTACTTC.

The chain is built from TRBV4-3 and TRBJ2-3, with 9 positions matching TRBD1. After removal of 3 bases from V and 3 bases from J, the junction contained 4 bases not matched to a gene. The CDR3 has 15 residues. The germline CDR1 and CDR2 sequences are LGHNA and YSLEER. The CDR3 spells CASSHTGGATDTQYF. CDR3 nucleotide sequence: TGCGCCAGCAGCCACACAGGGGGCGCGACAGATACGCAGTATTTT.

The V and J genes are TRBV6-1 and TRBJ1-1; maybe TRBD1 (5 bases). The germline V and J ends were trimmed by 5 bases and 6 bases, with 19 bases remaining between them. Germline-derived CDR1 and CDR2 are MNHNS and SASEGT. The CDR3 totals 15 residues. This chain's CDR3 is CASSPQGAGNSEAFF. CDR3 nucleotides: TGTGCCAGCAGTCCCCAGGGAGCTGGCAATTCTGAAGCTTTCTTT.

In this sample, this clone turned up a few times. J is TRBJ2-7 and V is TRBV7-9; 9 nucleotides match TRBD1. J was trimmed by 6 bases and V by 1 base; bases with no gene match: 7. CDR3 length: 15 amino acids. Germline V gives CDR1 SEHNR, CDR2 FQNEAQ (reference sequence). The CDR3 is CASSLVGTGLREQYF. In DNA form, the CDR3 reads TGTGCCAGCAGCTTAGTTGGGACAGGGCTCCGCGAGCAGTACTTC.

This clone was observed once. The genes are TRBV10-3 and TRBJ2-5, with TRBD1 matching 9 bases. The J call is doubtful: the DNA matches TRBJ2-7 better. Germline V CDR1 and CDR2: ENHRY, SYGVKD. The CDR3 has 13 amino acids. CDR3 sequence: CAISGTGLHEQYF. The CDR3, as DNA: TGTGCCATCAGCGGGACAGGGTTGCACGAGCAGTACTTC.

To note about this clone: A read error may explain this, as a much larger clone is one base away. This sample includes further DNA sequences coding for the same CDR3. The CDR3, as DNA: TGCGCCAGCAGCCAAGATGTCGGGGCCTACAATGAGCAGTTCTTC. It encodes CASSQDVGAYNEQFF. This chain joins TRBV4-3 and TRBJ2-1, with D maybe TRBD2 (5 bases). Trimming pared 0 bases from V and 2 bases from J, leaving 8 bases between. CDR3 length: 15 amino acids. Germline V lookup: CDR1 LGHNA, CDR2 YSLEER.

This clone was seen only a few times. This sequence joins TRBV19 and TRBJ2-6; D is unresolved. Trimming pared 2 bases from V and 0 bases from J, leaving 5 bases between. The germline gives CDR1 LNHDA, CDR2 SQIVND (reference sequence). The CDR3 is made up of 15 amino acids. Here the CDR3 DNA reads TGTGCCAGTAGTATACTAGGCTCTGGGGCCAACGTCCTGACTTTC. It yields the protein CASSILGSGANVLTF.

CDR3 nucleotide sequence: TGTGCCAGCACCCTAGGATATCGGAGTAGCGGTTACACAGATACGCAGTATTTT. Translated, it gives CASTLGYRSSGYTDTQYF. The J gene is TRBJ2-3, the V gene TRBV2; tentative D call: TRBD2 (6 bases). Germline loops: CDR1 SNHLY, CDR2 FYNNEI. V was pared by 7 bases and J by 2 bases, with 25 bases between. The CDR3 has 18 amino acids.

The rearrangement links TRBV4-1 to TRBJ1-5, with D unclear. Germline V CDR1 and CDR2: MGHRA, YSYEKL. The CDR3 has 13 amino acids. V dropped 1 base and J dropped 7 bases, with 8 bases sitting between them. This CDR3 reads CASSQAVEQPQHF. The CDR3 bases are TGCGCCAGCAGCCAAGCGGTGGAGCAGCCCCAGCATTTT.

The V gene is TRBV6-6, the J gene TRBJ2-1, with 9 bases identical to TRBD1. V shed 8 bases, J shed 8 bases, and the junction held 16 bases outside the gene matches. Germline lookup yields CDR1 MNHNY and CDR2 SVGAGI (reference sequence). CDR3 length equals 16 residues. CDR3 in amino acids: CASGAGAGTGFDEQFF. The CDR3 DNA reads TGTGCCAGCGGAGCCGGGGCAGGGACAGGGTTTGATGAGCAGTTCTTC.

This clone was counted only a few times. Other DNA sequences in the same sample also yield this CDR3. V and J are TRBV5-1 and TRBJ1-1; the match to TRBD1 covers 8 bases. Looked up from germline, CDR1 is SGHRS and CDR2 is YFSETQ. This CDR3 region has 14 residues. Trimming cost V 4 bases and J 5 bases; bases outside gene matches: 7. CDR3 residues: CASSATGVRTEAFF. The DNA for the CDR3 is TGCGCCAGCAGCGCGACAGGGGTGCGGACTGAAGCTTTCTTT.

The CDR3 spells CASSFRLNTEAFF. DNA for the CDR3: TGTGCCAGCAGCTTTAGACTTAACACTGAAGCTTTCTTT. The chain has TRBV7-3 and TRBJ1-1; D is ambiguous. V was trimmed by 3 bases and J by 2 bases, leaving 7 bases between them. Looked up from germline, CDR1 is SGHTA and CDR2 is FQGTGA. The CDR3 has 13 amino acids.

The chain carries TRBV5-1 and TRBJ2-5, with TRBD2 matching over 9 bases. The tail of the sequence fits TRBJ2-7 better, so the J call may be wrong. This CDR3 spans 15 amino acids. CDR1 is SGHRS and CDR2 is YFSETQ in the germline V gene. The CDR3 DNA reads TGCGCCAGCAGCTTGGGCCTAGCGGGAAACTACGAGCAGTACTTC. Translated, it gives CASSLGLAGNYEQYF.

The chain uses TRBV18 and TRBJ2-5; no reliable D call. V was shortened by 6 bases and J by 3 bases, with 14 bases between the two germline ends. Germline CDR1 is KGHSH and CDR2 is LQKENI. The CDR3 is made up of 14 amino acids. The DNA for the CDR3 is TGTGCCAGCTCGTTTTCCGGGTCGGAAGAGACCCAGTACTTC. This gives the protein CASSFSGSEETQYF.

V usage is TRBV6-6 and J usage is TRBJ2-1, with TRBD2 matching over 7 bases. The CDR3 length is 15 residues. The V gene's germline CDR1 is MNHNY and CDR2 SVGAGI (reference sequence). Unmatched junction bases numbered 8, after V lost 1 base and J lost 8 bases. CDR3: CASSYFGGGLDEQFF. Here the CDR3 DNA reads TGTGCCAGCAGTTACTTTGGGGGAGGGTTGGATGAGCAGTTCTTC.

This clone was counted once. J is TRBJ2-5 and V is TRBV4-2; weak D call: TRBD2 (7 bases). V was cut by 0 bases and J by 2 bases, with 22 bases left in between. The CDR3 spans 19 residues. Per the germline V gene, CDR1 is LGHNA and CDR2 is YNFKEQ. The CDR3, as DNA: TGTGCCAGCAGCCAAGAGACGTCAGGGGCGCTAGCGGATCAAGAGACCCAGTACTTC. Amino acid sequence: CASSQETSGALADQETQYF.

This clone was picked up one time. The chain recombines TRBV19 with TRBJ2-2, with D possibly called TRBD1 or TRBD2 (5 bases each). Trimming removed 6 bases at V and 0 bases at J, with 11 bases between. Germline lookup yields CDR1 LNHDA and CDR2 SQIVND (reference sequence). The CDR3 totals 15 residues. In DNA form, the CDR3 reads TGTGCCAGTAGAAAAGGGACGGCGAACACCGGGGAGCTGTTTTTT. It is translated as CASRKGTANTGELFF.

The chain carries TRBV4-3 and TRBJ2-1, with D unresolved. CDR3 length: 17 residues. Germline assignment: CDR1 LGHNA and CDR2 YSLEER. Trimming removed 0 bases at V and 3 bases at J, with 15 bases between. CDR3 sequence (DNA): TGCGCCAGCAGCCAAGAGAGGTCAACTGTTATCTACAATGAGCAGTTCTTC. This gives the protein CASSQERSTVIYNEQFF.

The chain joins TRBV4-3 to TRBJ1-4; D call uncertain. This CDR3 spans 17 amino acids. Germline V gene data show CDR1 as LGHNA and CDR2 as YSLEER. Trimming stripped 2 bases from V and 0 bases from J, with 13 bases between. CDR3 region: CASSQSGIRATNEKLFF. CDR3 nucleotides: TGCGCCAGCAGCCAAAGCGGAATCCGTGCAACTAATGAAAAACTGTTTTTT.

The gene calls are TRBV6-5 and TRBJ1-2; 8 bases line up with TRBD1. Germline loops: CDR1 MNHEY, CDR2 SVGAGI. Trimming at V came to 2 bases and at J to 2 bases, leaving 7 bases not matched to a gene. This CDR3 has 16 residues. The CDR3 sequence is CASSYLFQGANYGYTF. The CDR3 region has the DNA TGTGCCAGCAGTTACCTCTTTCAGGGGGCGAACTATGGCTACACCTTC.

This sequence joins TRBV11-1 and TRBJ2-5; D possibly matches TRBD1 or TRBD2 (6 bases each). The CDR3 is made up of 15 amino acids. The germline CDR1 and CDR2 sequences are SGHAT and FQDESV (reference sequence). Between the trimmed V and J ends, which lost 5 bases and 5 bases, there was a span of 18 bases. The CDR3 spells CASSPGDIGGETQYF. In DNA, the CDR3 is TGTGCCAGCAGCCCCGGGGACATCGGAGGGGAGACCCAGTACTTC.

The chain is built from TRBV10-3 and TRBJ1-1; D is ambiguous. The ends were cut back, 6 bases at V and 1 base at J, with 12 bases in the middle. The length of the CDR3 is 14 residues. Germline V CDR1 and CDR2: ENHRY, SYGVKD. CDR3 sequence reads: CAIRDDPGNTEAFF. CDR3 in DNA: TGTGCCATCAGGGACGACCCGGGGAACACTGAAGCTTTCTTT.